Listed below are T cell receptor beta chains from one sample, sequenced in a study of T cell changes during pregnancy in multiple sclerosis. The protocol was immunoSEQ multiplex PCR, while the TCRdb copy is restricted to in-frame clones and leaves out a portion. This table holds 45,000 to 65,000 clones, around 92% found once. The starting material was CD4+ T cells from peripheral blood mononuclear cells, obtained after pregnancy. The receptors here all came from a female donor with multiple sclerosis, enrolled in a pregnancy study. Both conserved end residues are part of each CDR3. Each record gives: D gene, J gene, V gene, clone size, CDR3 protein, CDR3 DNA. The D gene is left open where the match is weak. Rows give clone size only sometimes, using once, few, many, or a class for an expanded clone.

NA | TRBJ1-3 | TRBV5-6 | NA | CASSTIRGKGNTIYF | TGTGCCAGCAGCACAATTCGGGGGAAAGGAAACACCATATATTTT
NA | TRBJ2-7 | TRBV29-1 | NA | CSVMTGFSEQYF | TGCAGCGTCATGACAGGATTTTCCGAGCAGTACTTC
TRBD1 | TRBJ2-1 | TRBV25-1 | NA | CASSEPGQGRNEQFF | TGTGCCAGCAGTGAACCGGGACAGGGGAGGAATGAGCAGTTCTTC
NA | TRBJ2-7 | TRBV7-3 | NA | CASSLGQGGEQYF | TGTGCCAGCAGCTTAGGGCAAGGGGGCGAGCAGTACTTC
TRBD2 | TRBJ2-7 | TRBV5-1 | NA | CASSSGTSGSRTQYF | TGCGCCAGCAGCTCTGGGACTAGCGGGAGTAGAACGCAGTACTTC
NA | TRBJ2-3 | TRBV29-1 | once | CSAVRRATDTQYF | TGCAGCGCTGTGAGGCGGGCCACAGATACGCAGTATTTT
TRBD2 | TRBJ2-1 | TRBV10-3 | NA | CAIKGTSGSSYNEQFF | TGTGCCATCAAGGGGACTAGCGGGAGCTCCTACAATGAGCAGTTCTTC
NA | TRBJ2-3 | TRBV6-5 | once | CASSPRQGTDTQYF | TGTGCCAGCAGTCCCCGACAGGGCACAGATACGCAGTATTTT
NA | TRBJ1-1 | TRBV28 | once | CASRWGVSTEAFF | TGTGCCAGCAGGTGGGGGGTGAGCACTGAAGCTTTCTTT
NA | TRBJ2-1 | TRBV7-9 | NA | CASSLGGGHYNEQFF | TGTGCCAGCAGCTTAGGGGGAGGCCACTACAATGAGCAGTTCTTC
NA | TRBJ1-2 | TRBV23-1 | NA | CASSQSQGINYGYTF | TGCGCCAGCAGTCAATCGCAGGGCATTAACTATGGCTACACCTTC
NA | TRBJ2-7 | TRBV2 | NA | CASNIVRLYEQYF | TGTGCCAGTAACATTGTCAGATTGTACGAGCAGTACTTC
TRBD2 | TRBJ2-5 | TRBV11-3 | NA | CASSLGGLAGKETQYF | TGTGCCAGCAGCTTAGGAGGACTAGCGGGTAAAGAGACCCAGTACTTC
TRBD2 | TRBJ2-3 | TRBV15 | once | CATSSGLAGTDTQYF | TGTGCCACCAGCAGTGGACTAGCGGGCACAGATACGCAGTATTTT
TRBD1 | TRBJ2-1 | TRBV19 | NA | CASSPDRSSYNEQFF | TGTGCCAGTAGCCCGGACAGGTCTTCCTACAATGAGCAGTTCTTC
NA | TRBJ2-6 | TRBV11-2 | NA | CASSLEGGSGANVLTF | TGTGCCAGCAGCTTAGAGGGGGGCTCTGGGGCCAACGTCCTGACTTTC